A single sample is the source of the 30 T cell receptor beta chains below, sequenced in a study of shared clonotypes between healthy human individuals. Clones were sequenced by immunoSEQ multiplex PCR, and TCRdb holds only the in-frame ones, with some missing. Of fewer than 850,000 clones in the sample, around 96% were seen once. CD45RO-negative cells were positively selected for CCR7, leaving out terminally differentiated effector memory CD45RA+ cells. Sequences were obtained from naive CD8+ T cells sorted from blood. The receptor source for this set is a man younger than 40 in good health.

The chain employs TRBV5-5 and TRBJ1-1; the D gene is possibly TRBD1 (6 bases). The CDR3 runs to 14 residues. The V end was cut by 0 bases, the J end by 6 bases, with 12 bases between. Germline V gives CDR1 SGHKS, CDR2 YYEKEE (reference sequence). CDR3 DNA: TGTGCCAGCAGCTTGGATTCCAGGGGAGCTGAAGCTTTCTTT. Translating it yields CASSLDSRGAEAFF.

The chain carries TRBV6-5 and TRBJ2-1; D not certain. CDR3 length equals 12 residues. The V gene's germline CDR1 is MNHEY and CDR2 SVGAGI. V lost 7 bases to trimming and J lost 6 bases, with 10 bases between them. The CDR3 nucleotides read TGTGCCAGCACGGCAGGTTTCAATGAGCAGTTCTTC. This translates into CASTAGFNEQFF.

This rearrangement joins TRBV5-6 to TRBJ1-4, with 8 bases identical to TRBD1. The V and J ends lost 4 bases and 7 bases, in that order; junction bases with no gene match: 6. From germline, CDR1 is SGHDT and CDR2 YYEEEE. This CDR3 has 14 residues. Written as DNA, the CDR3 is TGTGCCAGCAGCCTGACAGGGGTTGGTGAAAAACTGTTTTTT. It is translated as CASSLTGVGEKLFF.

This chain links TRBV27 with TRBJ2-1; TRBD2 matches 10 bases. Germline V gene lookup returns CDR1 MNHEY and CDR2 SMNVEV (reference sequence). The CDR3 totals 15 residues. V was clipped by 10 bases and J by 6 bases; unmatched bases: 12. In DNA, the CDR3 is TGTGCCACCTCTAGCGGGAGTAGGATTGGCAATGAGCAGTTCTTC. It codes for CATSSGSRIGNEQFF.

About this clone itself: At the DNA level, this CDR3 is encoded by other sequences in the same sample as well. The V call is TRBV7-9, the J call TRBJ2-1, with a weak D call TRBD2 (5 bases). Trimming took off 5 bases at V and 6 bases at J, with 8 bases between the two ends. The germline V gene has CDR1 SEHNR and CDR2 FQNEAQ (reference sequence). This CDR3 comprises 12 residues. CDR3 sequence: CASSLSGNEQFF. CDR3 DNA sequence: TGTGCCAGCAGCCTCAGCGGCAATGAGCAGTTCTTC.

The chain employs TRBV4-1 and TRBJ1-2; 9 bases match TRBD1. In germline, CDR1 is MGHRA, CDR2 YSYEKL. With V trimmed by 1 base and J by 4 bases, 10 bases remained unmatched. The CDR3 extends over 17 amino acids. CDR3 in amino acids: CASSQGPIGTGFYGYTF. In DNA form, the CDR3 reads TGCGCCAGCAGCCAAGGACCAATTGGGACAGGGTTCTATGGCTACACCTTC.

The chain links TRBV4-1 to TRBJ2-7; 8 bases fit TRBD1. Germline values: CDR1 MGHRA, CDR2 YSYEKL. The CDR3 totals 15 residues. V lost 1 base, J lost 1 base, and 3 bases stayed unmatched. CDR3 sequence (DNA): TGCGCCAGCAGCCAAGGACAGGGGAAGTCCTACGAGCAGTACTTC. Translating it yields CASSQGQGKSYEQYF.

DNA for the CDR3: TGTGCCACCAGCCATGGAGGGGAAGCCTCCTACGAGCAGTACTTC. It encodes CATSHGGEASYEQYF. The chain has TRBV15 and TRBJ2-7; D is possibly TRBD2 (6 bases). Per the germline V gene, CDR1 is LNHNV and CDR2 is YYDKDF (reference sequence). There are 15 residues in the CDR3. Trimming shortened V by 5 bases and J by 0 bases, and 14 bases separated the two germline ends.

This sequence joins TRBV6-1 and TRBJ2-1; TRBD1 matches 7 bases. Germline assignment: CDR1 MNHNS and CDR2 SASEGT. The CDR3 loop spans 11 amino acids. J gave up 9 bases and V 6 bases, and 2 bases lay outside the gene matches. The CDR3 region is CASRQGPEQFF. The CDR3 region has the DNA TGTGCCAGCAGACAGGGGCCTGAGCAGTTCTTC.

The chain joins TRBV28 to TRBJ2-7, with D tentatively TRBD2 (6 bases). This CDR3 has 14 residues. The germline V and J ends were trimmed by 5 bases and 2 bases, with 13 bases remaining between them. The germline gives CDR1 MDHEN, CDR2 SYDVKM. The CDR3 region is CASSGGSSAYEQYF. Here the CDR3 DNA reads TGTGCCAGCAGTGGGGGGTCGTCGGCCTACGAGCAGTACTTC.

The chain uses TRBV6-6 and TRBJ2-7; D may be TRBD1 (6 bases). This CDR3 is 14 amino acids long. V lost 4 bases and J 0 bases, leaving 10 bases between the germline ends. Germline V lookup: CDR1 MNHNY, CDR2 SVGAGI (reference sequence). CDR3 loop: CASSSPTGSYEQYF. In DNA, the CDR3 is TGTGCCAGCAGTTCTCCGACAGGCTCCTACGAGCAGTACTTC.

This clone was seen a single time. The chain is built from TRBV9 and TRBJ1-4; D gene uncertain. CDR3 length: 12 residues. Trimming removed 3 bases from V and 5 bases from J, with 5 bases in between. Per germline, CDR1 SGDLS and CDR2 YYNGEE. CDR3 in DNA: TGTGCCAGCAGCGCGGGCAATGAAAAACTGTTTTTT. Translating it yields CASSAGNEKLFF.

This chain links TRBV7-9 with TRBJ2-5, with D possibly TRBD1 on 6 matching bases. The CDR3 totals 15 residues. Trimming removed 5 bases from V and 4 bases from J, with 17 bases in between. Germline CDR1 reads SEHNR; CDR2 reads FQNEAQ (reference sequence). This CDR3 is CASSPFSAGAETQYF. CDR3 DNA: TGTGCCAGCAGCCCGTTCTCGGCAGGGGCAGAGACCCAGTACTTC. The entire variable domain, with the rest obtained from reference TRBV7-9 and TRBJ2-5, is as follows: DTGVSQNPRHKITKRGQNVTFRCDPISEHNRLYWYRQTLGQGPEFLTYFQNEAQLEKSRLLSDRFSAERPKGSFSTLEIQRTEQGDSAMYLCASSPFSAGAETQYFGPGTRLLVL.

Of note for this clone: Distinct nucleotide sequences in the sample also encode this CDR3. The chain has TRBV7-9 and TRBJ1-1, with D unresolved. Trimming left V 5 bases short and J 4 bases short, with 8 bases between. The CDR3 is 12 residues long. The V gene's germline CDR1 is SEHNR and CDR2 FQNEAQ (reference sequence). The CDR3 protein is CASSPGGTEAFF. CDR3 nucleotides: TGTGCCAGCAGCCCCGGCGGCACTGAAGCTTTCTTT. The variable domain in full, completed from reference TRBV7-9 and TRBJ1-1, reads DTGVSQNPRHKITKRGQNVTFRCDPISEHNRLYWYRQTLGQGPEFLTYFQNEAQLEKSRLLSDRFSAERPKGSFSTLEIQRTEQGDSAMYLCASSPGGTEAFFGQGTRLTVV.

The genes are TRBV28 and TRBJ1-5; TRBD1 aligns across 7 bases. The V segment lost 5 bases and the J segment 5 bases; nucleotides outside the gene matches: 9. The germline V gene encodes CDR1 MDHEN and CDR2 SYDVKM. This CDR3 has 15 amino acids. In nucleotides, the CDR3 is TGTGCCAGCAGTCCCCGTTACAGGGGTCATCAGCCCCAGCATTTT. Its protein product is CASSPRYRGHQPQHF.

The chain combines TRBV10-3 with TRBJ2-7; D perhaps matches TRBD2 (6 bases). V shed 8 bases and J shed 1 base, with 15 bases lying between them. Germline V gives CDR1 ENHRY, CDR2 SYGVKD. The CDR3 runs 14 residues. In DNA, the CDR3 is TGTGCCATCTGGAGGGGTGGGAATTCCTACGAGCAGTACTTC. This sequence encodes CAIWRGGNSYEQYF.

This clone occurred once. V is TRBV30 and J is TRBJ1-5; 8 positions match TRBD1. The trim removed 0 bases at V and 7 bases at J, leaving 5 bases unmatched. Germline CDR1 GTSNPN, CDR2 SVGIG (reference sequence). This CDR3 comprises 14 residues. CDR3 DNA: TGTGCCTGGAGTGTAGGACAGGGCGGGCAGCCCCAGCATTTT. The encoded protein is CAWSVGQGGQPQHF. Filled out from reference TRBV30 and TRBJ1-5, the complete variable domain reads SQTIHQWPATLVQPVGSPLSLECTVEGTSNPNLYWYRQAAGRGLQLLFYSVGIGQISSEVPQNLSASRPQDRQFILSSKKLLLSDSGFYLCAWSVGQGGQPQHFGDGTRLSIL.

This clone was counted a single time. The chain's CDR3 is CASSQVEGPNQPQHF. In DNA form, the CDR3 reads TGCGCCAGCAGCCAAGTGGAGGGGCCCAATCAGCCCCAGCATTTT. The V call is TRBV4-3, the J call TRBJ1-5, with D possibly matching TRBD1 (5 bases). CDR3 size: 15 residues. The germline gives CDR1 LGHNA, CDR2 YSLEER. V was shortened by 1 base and J by 3 bases, with 10 bases between the two germline ends.

Only one count was recorded for this clone. This sequence joins TRBV15 and TRBJ1-1; tentatively, D is TRBD1 (6 bases). The CDR3 length is 14 residues. Germline V lookup: CDR1 LNHNV, CDR2 YYDKDF (reference sequence). Trimming cost V 7 bases and J 6 bases, with 18 bases left between them. CDR3 sequence reads: CATIGGPGSSEAFF. CDR3 DNA sequence: TGTGCCACCATAGGGGGTCCGGGGAGCTCTGAAGCTTTCTTT.

V gene TRBV4-1 combines with J gene TRBJ2-7; D possibly corresponds to TRBD1 (5 bases). Trimming stripped 5 bases from V and 0 bases from J, with 14 bases between. The CDR3 covers 15 residues. CDR1 is MGHRA and CDR2 is YSYEKL in the germline V gene. CDR3 amino acids: CASSARGPISYEQYF. As DNA, the CDR3 is TGCGCCAGCAGCGCTAGGGGCCCGATCTCCTACGAGCAGTACTTC.

The chain has TRBV5-6 and TRBJ2-3, with 7 bases that match TRBD2. The CDR3 is 16 residues long. The germline V gene has CDR1 SGHDT and CDR2 YYEEEE. V trimming: 4 bases; J trimming: 6 bases; junction bases outside the gene matches: 14. CDR3 coding DNA: TGTGCCAGCAGCCAATTCGAGGGAGGGCTTGGCGATACGCAGTATTTT. Translating gives CASSQFEGGLGDTQYF.

V gene TRBV5-4 combines with J gene TRBJ2-7; 7 positions match TRBD2. The germline CDR1 and CDR2 sequences are SGHNT and YYREEE (reference sequence). The CDR3 is 15 amino acids. J was trimmed by 1 base and V by 3 bases; bases with no gene match: 7. Written as DNA, the CDR3 is TGTGCCAGCAGCTCCCGCGGGAGTCAGTCCTACGAGCAGTACTTC. As protein: CASSSRGSQSYEQYF.

V usage is TRBV11-2 and J usage is TRBJ2-7, with D tentatively TRBD1 or TRBD2 (5 bases each). Deletions cut 2 bases from V and 3 bases from J, with 11 bases between. The germline CDR1 and CDR2 sequences are SGHAT and FQNNGV. The CDR3 is 14 amino acids. The CDR3, as DNA: TGTGCCAGCAGCTTATTGGGACCCAGCTACGAGCAGTACTTC. Translating gives CASSLLGPSYEQYF.

In the case of this clone: Within the sample, other DNA sequences also encode this same CDR3. This chain links TRBV6-5 with TRBJ2-3; maybe TRBD2 (5 bases). The germline CDR1 and CDR2 sequences are MNHEY and SVGAGI. V was trimmed by 9 bases and J by 5 bases, leaving 6 bases between them. The CDR3 has 10 residues. The DNA of the CDR3 is TGTGCCAGTCGGGGAGATACGCAGTATTTT. Amino acid sequence: CASRGDTQYF.

The chain is built from TRBV27 and TRBJ1-1; TRBD1 matches at 7 bases. V was pared by 4 bases and J by 4 bases, with 3 bases of the junction left unmatched. Germline CDR1 is MNHEY and CDR2 is SMNVEV (reference sequence). The CDR3 extends over 13 amino acids. The CDR3 nucleotides read TGTGCCAGCAGTTACCCAGGGGGCACTGAAGCTTTCTTT. Translated: CASSYPGGTEAFF.

This clone was seen more than once but under ten times. The chain joins TRBV7-8 to TRBJ2-1; 7 positions agree with TRBD2. CDR1 SGHVS and CDR2 FQNEAQ come from the germline V gene. V lost 6 bases, J lost 4 bases, and 12 bases stayed unmatched. The CDR3 has 16 amino acids. The CDR3 loop reads CASRPPGRGTYNEQFF. The CDR3 nucleotides read TGTGCCAGCAGGCCCCCAGGGAGGGGTACGTACAATGAGCAGTTCTTC. The full variable domain, completed using reference TRBV7-8 and TRBJ2-1, is GAGVSQSPRYKVAKRGQDVALRCDPISGHVSLFWYQQALGQGPEFLTYFQNEAQLDKSGLPSDRFFAERPEGSVSTLKIQRTQQEDSAVYLCASRPPGRGTYNEQFFGPGTRLTVL.

CDR3 sequence (DNA): TGTGCCATCGAGGAAAGGCGCTACGAGCAGTACTTC. Its protein is CAIEERRYEQYF. The V and J genes are TRBV2 and TRBJ2-7, with D unclear. The CDR3 totals 12 residues. Germline loops: CDR1 SNHLY, CDR2 FYNNEI. V was shortened by 10 bases and J by 3 bases, with 13 bases between the two germline ends.

The CDR3: CSVEALEGAYNEQFF. CDR3 DNA sequence: TGCAGCGTTGAGGCCCTTGAGGGTGCCTACAATGAGCAGTTCTTC. The genes are TRBV29-1 and TRBJ2-1; perhaps TRBD2 as D (5 bases). Germline lookup yields CDR1 SQVTM and CDR2 ANQGSEA. V was clipped by 3 bases and J by 2 bases, with 14 bases between them. The CDR3 extends over 15 amino acids.

V and J are TRBV10-3 and TRBJ2-7, with 10 bases lining up with TRBD2. V lost 3 bases and J lost 3; bases outside the gene matches: 5. Germline-derived CDR1 and CDR2 are ENHRY and SYGVKD. The CDR3 contains 15 residues. DNA for the CDR3: TGTGCCATCAGTGACCCTGGGACTAGCGACTACGAGCAGTACTTC. Its translation is CAISDPGTSDYEQYF.

Here the CDR3 reads CASSLSPLRGDEQYF. For the CDR3, the DNA is TGTGCCAGCAGCTTAAGCCCCCTAAGGGGTGACGAGCAGTACTTC. This sequence joins TRBV11-2 and TRBJ2-7; D might be TRBD1 (5 bases). The CDR3 extends over 15 amino acids. From germline, CDR1 is SGHAT and CDR2 FQNNGV. The V end lost 2 bases, the J end lost 5 bases, and 16 bases lay between the germline ends.